This T cell receptor beta chain was captured in a study of low-dose radiotherapy and immunotherapy resistance in tumors. About the study: Fractions of 1 Gy went to Cohort 2 every two weeks, for 13 Gy over 26 weeks. Every day for four cycles from cycle 1 day 1, patients took 300 mg of oral aspirin.

This clonotype appeared a few times. With TRAV- and TRBV-specific primers, first-strand cDNA was made, covering the alpha and beta chains. TCRs were put through approximately 20 PCR cycles of amplification with Phusion. A constant-region primer and the V-primer adapter served as the primer pair. mRNA that had been isolated underwent amplification through in vitro transcription. MiXCR was run by TCRdb on the reads, yielding one entry per CDR3 protein. The sample lists approximately 13,000 distinct CDR3 sequences; 60% were seen once. Donors were administered nivolumab, ipilimumab, aspirin and low-dose cyclophosphamide, together with low-dose radiotherapy. V lost 0 bases and J lost 5; bases outside the gene matches: 2. The CDR3 length is 15 residues. CDR1 and CDR2 from the germline V gene are SQVTM and ANQGSEA.

This sequence originates from a human donor with advanced metastatic prostate, ovarian, gallbladder or colorectal cancer (not recorded which). This table probably holds off-target reads from a library built for another chain. The V gene is TRBV29-1, the J gene TRBJ2-5; 14 nucleotides match TRBD2. CDR3 loop: CSVEEGTSGSETQYF. The CDR3 DNA sequence: TGCAGCGTTGAAGAGGGGACTAGCGGGAGCGAGACCCAGTACTTC.